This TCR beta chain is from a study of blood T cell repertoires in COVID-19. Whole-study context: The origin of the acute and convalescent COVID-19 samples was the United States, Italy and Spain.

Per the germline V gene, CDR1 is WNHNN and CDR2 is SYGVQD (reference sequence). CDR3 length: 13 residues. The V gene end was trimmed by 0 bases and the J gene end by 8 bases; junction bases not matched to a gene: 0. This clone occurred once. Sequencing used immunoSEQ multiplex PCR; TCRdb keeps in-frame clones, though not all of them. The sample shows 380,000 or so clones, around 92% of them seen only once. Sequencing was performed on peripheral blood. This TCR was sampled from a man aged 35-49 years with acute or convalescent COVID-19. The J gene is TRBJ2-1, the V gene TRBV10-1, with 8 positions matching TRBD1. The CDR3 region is CASSESGQDEQFF. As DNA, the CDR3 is TGCGCCAGCAGTGAGTCGGGACAGGATGAGCAGTTCTTC.